These 6 T cell receptor beta chains share one sample of origin, sequenced in a study of CD4+ T cells in melanoma. Produced via immunoSEQ multiplex PCR; TCRdb's table is partial and in-frame only. This sample has more than 13,000 clones, with 62% found just once. Sequenced input: cells from a culture (not recorded whether cultured in vitro). These receptors all come from a human donor with melanoma.

This chain links TRBV6-1 with TRBJ1-5, with a tentative D call TRBD1 (6 bases). Germline CDR1 MNHNS, CDR2 SASEGT. V dropped 5 bases and J dropped 7 bases, with 18 bases sitting between them. The CDR3 spans 15 residues. In DNA form, the CDR3 reads TGTGCCAGCAGTAACCTACAGGGTGGACTACAGCCCCAGCATTTT. Translation: CASSNLQGGLQPQHF.

There are a few counts of this clone. The chain couples TRBV15 to TRBJ1-1, with D unclear. V was trimmed by 3 bases and J by 5 bases, leaving 10 bases between them. Per the germline V gene, CDR1 is LNHNV and CDR2 is YYDKDF (reference sequence). The CDR3 sequence is 13 residues long. The CDR3 coding sequence is TGTGCCACCAGCAGGGAGCGGAGGACTGAAGCTTTCTTT. Protein sequence: CATSRERRTEAFF.

V gene TRBV2 combines with J gene TRBJ1-1, with D unresolved. V was cut by 7 bases and J by 0 bases, with 3 bases left in between. This CDR3 contains 11 residues. Per germline, CDR1 SNHLY and CDR2 FYNNEI. The CDR3, as DNA: TGTGCCAGCACGATGAACACTGAAGCTTTCTTT. Translation: CASTMNTEAFF.

The sample holds one count of this clone. This chain connects TRBV6-5 to TRBJ2-5, with TRBD2 identical over 8 bases. V dropped 5 bases and J dropped 1; count of bases not matched to a gene: 6. The CDR3 length is 15 residues. Per the germline V gene, CDR1 is MNHEY and CDR2 is SVGAGI. The CDR3 DNA sequence: TGTGCCAGCAGTGCCTTAGCGGGACTCCAAGAGACCCAGTACTTC. Translating gives CASSALAGLQETQYF.

This clone was seen only a few times. The gene calls are TRBV14 and TRBJ1-6; D is undetermined. This CDR3 region has 13 residues. Germline CDR1 SGHDN, CDR2 FVKESK. V lost 8 bases and J lost 10, with 15 bases in between. CDR3 sequence reads: CASRKFGKSPLHF. The CDR3 DNA is TGTGCCAGCCGCAAGTTTGGGAAATCACCCCTCCACTTT.

This clone appeared once. J is TRBJ1-1 and V is TRBV9; D unresolved. The CDR3 consists of 13 residues. In germline, CDR1 is SGDLS, CDR2 YYNGEE. Trimming stripped 3 bases from V and 0 bases from J, with 6 bases between. The CDR3 loop is CASSASVNTEAFF. DNA of the CDR3: TGTGCCAGCAGCGCGTCGGTGAACACTGAAGCTTTCTTT.